This TCR beta chain comes out of a study of T cell responses to AZD1222 COVID-19 vaccine. The J segment lost 7 bases and the V segment lost 1 base, leaving 5 bases of the junction unmatched. Germline CDR1 and CDR2: SEHNR and FQNEAQ (reference sequence). The CDR3 has 15 residues. Libraries were prepared by immunoSEQ multiplex PCR; TCRdb keeps only in-frame clonotypes and omits some of them. The repertoire holds around 150,000 clones, with 92% as singletons. This chain uses TRBV7-9 with TRBJ1-5, with TRBD1 matching over 9 bases. The receptor's source is an adult who received the AZD1222 COVID-19 vaccine. The material sequenced was peripheral blood, taken 28 days after the second AZD1222 dose. The CDR3 sequence is CASSLEQGAGQPQHF. DNA for the CDR3: TGTGCCAGCAGCTTAGAACAGGGGGCAGGCCAGCCCCAGCATTTT. The variable domain in full, completed from reference TRBV7-9 and TRBJ1-5, reads DTGVSQNPRHKITKRGQNVTFRCDPISEHNRLYWYRQTLGQGPEFLTYFQNEAQLEKSRLLSDRFSAERPKGSFSTLEIQRTEQGDSAMYLCASSLEQGAGQPQHFGDGTRLSIL.